Here is one T cell receptor beta chain with its context. Its specificity is unknown. The sample originates from a study of cytomegalovirus exposure and HLA in healthy donors. General study points: Follow-up analysis seemed to connect common viral pathogens with several of the most significant clusters identified. For presence/absence analyses, sequencing depth was assumed to be roughly uniform across donors.

Primers for the PCR totalled 60 Vbeta and 13 Jbeta. Profiling relied on immunoSEQ multiplex PCR, and the TCRdb table lists in-frame clones only, not all of them. In the table there are approximately 170,000 clones, 65% to 75% of which are singletons. The CDR3 runs to 14 residues. V gave up 2 bases and J gave up 7 bases, with 11 bases separating them. Germline CDR1 and CDR2: MDHEN and SYDVKM. The sample was PBMCs. The clonotype was recovered from a man aged 25 to 40 in good health and CMV-seropositive. The chain is built from TRBV28 and TRBJ2-2, with D perhaps matching TRBD2 (6 bases). The CDR3 region is CASSLAGRDGELFF. The CDR3 coding sequence is TGTGCCAGCAGTTTAGCGGGGCGAGACGGGGAGCTGTTTTTT.